The 25 T cell receptor beta chains in this list originate from one sample, sequenced in a study of identical twins. TCRdb reprocessed the 5' RACE reads with MiXCR, giving one entry per CDR3 protein. This sample has about 240,000 distinct CDR3 sequences, with approximately 11% found just once. The sample also formed part of further work on yellow fever vaccine responses in identical twins.

Material for sequencing was memory (CD45RO+) T cells sorted from blood. The receptors were sampled from a woman between 18 and 29 years old in good health.

This clonotype was detected only a few times. The genes are TRBV20-1 and TRBJ2-1; D might be TRBD2 (6 bases). This CDR3 has 14 residues. The germline V and J ends were trimmed by 5 bases and 6 bases, with 17 bases remaining between them. Germline values: CDR1 DFQATT, CDR2 SNEGSKA (reference sequence). The CDR3 DNA reads as TGCAGTGCTGACAGCGGTTCCGGGGGCAATGAGCAGTTCTTC. Residues: CSADSGSGGNEQFF.

The chain uses TRBV5-1 and TRBJ2-5, with D unresolved. In germline, CDR1 is SGHRS, CDR2 YFSETQ. The CDR3 is 15 amino acids. V was clipped by 1 base and J by 5 bases, with 15 bases between them. CDR3 loop: CASSLSTSGRETQYF. The CDR3 nucleotides are TGCGCCAGCAGCTTGTCAACTTCCGGCAGGGAGACCCAGTACTTC.

This clonotype showed up just a few times. The chain couples TRBV7-2 to TRBJ2-1, with no clear D. V dropped 0 bases and J dropped 3 bases, with 6 bases sitting between them. The CDR3 has 14 residues. Germline V gives CDR1 SGHTA, CDR2 FQGNSA. For the CDR3, the DNA is TGTGCCAGCAGCTTAGCGGAACTCTACAATGAGCAGTTCTTC. Residues: CASSLAELYNEQFF.

This clonotype was observed a handful of times. This sequence joins TRBV5-1 and TRBJ2-7; D not resolved. Germline values: CDR1 SGHRS, CDR2 YFSETQ. Trimming shortened V by 4 bases and J by 1 base, and 15 bases separated the two germline ends. This CDR3 region has 15 residues. The CDR3: CASSQDGLKSYEQYF. The CDR3 DNA reads TGCGCCAGCAGCCAGGACGGCCTTAAATCCTACGAGCAGTACTTC.

The chain links TRBV27 to TRBJ1-6; D is unresolved. The germline gives CDR1 MNHEY, CDR2 SMNVEV (reference sequence). V lost 3 bases and J 6 bases, leaving 12 bases between the germline ends. This CDR3 has 15 amino acids. CDR3 in amino acids: CASSFLQSSNSPLHF. Written as DNA, the CDR3 is TGTGCCAGCAGTTTCCTACAGAGTTCTAATTCACCCCTCCACTTT.

The V and J genes are TRBV5-6 and TRBJ2-1; D not certain. V was pared by 8 bases and J by 8 bases, with 20 bases between. The CDR3 spans 14 residues. The germline V gene has CDR1 SGHDT and CDR2 YYEEEE. As DNA, the CDR3 is TGTGCCAGGGGCCCCGGGCTACTCTGCGATGAGCAGTTCTTC. Its translation is CARGPGLLCDEQFF.

This clonotype was counted ten times or more. J is TRBJ2-3 and V is TRBV12-3 or TRBV12-4; 8 nucleotides line up with TRBD1. This CDR3 is built from 15 residues. V was pared by 3 bases and J by 3 bases, with 5 bases of the junction left unmatched. The CDR3 here is CASSFGQGRTDTQYF. The CDR3 DNA reads TGTGCCAGCAGTTTCGGACAGGGCCGAACAGATACGCAGTATTTT.

This clonotype was observed at least ten times. The gene calls are TRBV5-1 and TRBJ2-3; D unresolved. V was pared by 4 bases and J by 4 bases, with 10 bases between. Germline loops: CDR1 SGHRS, CDR2 YFSETQ. The CDR3 length is 13 residues. The CDR3 sequence: CASSSLLADTQYF. CDR3 in DNA: TGCGCCAGCAGCAGCCTGTTGGCAGATACGCAGTATTTT.

J is TRBJ2-3 and V is TRBV10-3; 10 positions match TRBD2. There are 19 residues in the CDR3. Trimming removed 2 bases from V and 1 base from J; junction bases left unmatched: 12. Germline assignment: CDR1 ENHRY and CDR2 SYGVKD. Written as DNA, the CDR3 is TGTGCCATCAGTGAGGAAAGCGGGGGGGCGGGGTTGGGCACAGATACGCAGTATTTT. Protein sequence: CAISEESGGAGLGTDTQYF.

The chain carries TRBV29-1 and TRBJ1-2; 8 bases map to TRBD1. The V gene end was trimmed by 3 bases and the J gene end by 8 bases; junction bases not matched to a gene: 14. The CDR3 runs 15 residues. The germline V gene has CDR1 SQVTM and CDR2 ANQGSEA. The CDR3 nucleotides read TGCAGCGTTGAGCGGACAGGGCTGGTAGAGGGCGGCTACACCTTC. It specifies CSVERTGLVEGGYTF.

The rearrangement links TRBV18 to TRBJ1-2; possibly TRBD1 for D (6 bases). In germline, CDR1 is KGHSH, CDR2 LQKENI. The V end lost 0 bases, the J end lost 3 bases, and 8 bases lay between the germline ends. This CDR3 has 14 residues. The CDR3 is CASSPPGQYYGYTF. The CDR3 region has the DNA TGTGCCAGCTCACCACCCGGACAGTACTATGGCTACACCTTC.

This clonotype was detected a few times. The V and J genes are TRBV4-2 and TRBJ2-5; no clear D gene. The ends were cut back, 2 bases at V and 0 bases at J, with 10 bases in the middle. Germline V lookup: CDR1 LGHNA, CDR2 YNFKEQ. This CDR3 has 15 residues. In nucleotides, the CDR3 is TGTGCCAGCAGCCAAAGCTCAGATAACCAAGAGACCCAGTACTTC. It codes for CASSQSSDNQETQYF.

This clonotype has just a few counts. The chain joins TRBV10-3 to TRBJ1-5, with D uncertain. The CDR3 spans 16 residues. In germline, CDR1 is ENHRY, CDR2 SYGVKD. Deletions cut 0 bases from V and 4 bases from J, with 13 bases between. CDR3 residues: CAISESEGWVNQPQHF. The DNA for the CDR3 is TGTGCCATCAGTGAGTCGGAGGGCTGGGTGAATCAGCCCCAGCATTTT.

This clonotype was detected many times. The DNA for the CDR3 is TGTGCCAGCTTTTCGATCGCCGGGAAAGGCACCCAGTACTTC. It yields the protein CASFSIAGKGTQYF. This rearrangement joins TRBV5-6 to TRBJ2-5; D might be TRBD2 (5 bases). CDR1 is SGHDT, CDR2 YYEEEE, per germline. Trimming removed 7 bases from V and 8 bases from J, with 21 bases in between. The CDR3 length is 14 residues. Combining the CDR3 with reference TRBV5-6 and TRBJ2-5 gives the whole variable domain DAGVTQSPTHLIKTRGQQVTLRCSPKSGHDTVSWYQQALGQGPQFIFQYYEEEERQRGNFPDRFSGHQFPNYSSELNVNALLLGDSALYLCASFSIAGKGTQYFGPGTRLLVL.

The table lists this clonotype with many counts. Here the CDR3 DNA reads TGTGCCACCAGTGATCCACGGACAGGGAAGTACGAGCAGTACTTC. It codes for CATSDPRTGKYEQYF. This sequence joins TRBV24-1 and TRBJ2-7; TRBD1 matches 8 bases. With 3 bases clipped from V and 4 bases from J, the junction kept 7 bases outside the gene matches. Per the germline V gene, CDR1 is KGHDR and CDR2 is SFDVKD. This CDR3 is 15 amino acids long.

The V and J genes are TRBV30 and TRBJ2-2; D is unresolved. The CDR3 sequence is 12 residues long. V was clipped by 5 bases and J by 5 bases, with 9 bases between them. Germline V gene lookup returns CDR1 GTSNPN and CDR2 SVGIG (reference sequence). The CDR3 coding sequence is TGTGCCTGGGATCCCCTAACCGGGGAGCTGTTTTTT. Encoded protein: CAWDPLTGELFF.

This clonotype has a count of ten or more. J is TRBJ2-7 and V is TRBV15, with no clear D. CDR1 is LNHNV, CDR2 YYDKDF, per germline (reference sequence). The V gene lost 0 bases and the J gene lost 3 bases, with 6 bases spanning the gap. The CDR3 is 13 amino acids. The DNA of the CDR3 is TGTGCCACCAGCAGAGACGCCAACTACGAGCAGTACTTC. It translates to CATSRDANYEQYF.

The J gene is TRBJ2-7, the V gene TRBV7-2, with D hard to call. Germline CDR1 is SGHTA and CDR2 is FQGNSA. The CDR3 runs to 13 residues. V was trimmed by 0 bases and J by 5 bases, leaving 8 bases between them. The CDR3 DNA follows: TGTGCCAGCAGCTTAGCGTTCGGGCACGAGCAGTACTTC. Amino acid sequence: CASSLAFGHEQYF.

The sample holds one count of this clonotype. V usage is TRBV6-1 and J usage is TRBJ2-3; D not certain. V was shortened by 6 bases and J by 6 bases, with 13 bases between the two germline ends. The length of the CDR3 is 13 residues. CDR1 is MNHNS and CDR2 is SASEGT in the germline V gene. The CDR3 sequence: CASSRFERDTQYF. The CDR3 DNA reads as TGTGCCAGCAGCCGCTTTGAGAGGGATACGCAGTATTTT.

This clonotype came up many times. V and J are TRBV7-8 and TRBJ2-3; TRBD2 matches 7 bases. CDR3 length: 16 residues. V shed 2 bases, J shed 1 base, and the junction held 6 bases outside the gene matches. Germline V lookup: CDR1 SGHVS, CDR2 FQNEAQ. The CDR3 DNA is TGTGCCAGCAGCTTAACGCCCCGGGGGGGCACAGATACGCAGTATTTT. Its protein is CASSLTPRGGTDTQYF.

The CDR3 loop reads CSVLSGTGGYEQYF. The CDR3 region has the DNA TGCAGCGTTTTGTCCGGGACAGGGGGGTACGAGCAGTACTTC. The chain links TRBV29-1 to TRBJ2-7, with 11 bases matching TRBD1. The CDR3 has 14 residues. The junction had 7 bases not matched to a gene; V was cut back by 5 bases and J by 4 bases. CDR1 SQVTM and CDR2 ANQGSEA come from the germline V gene.

Many counts were recorded for this clonotype. The rearrangement joins TRBV15 to TRBJ2-1, with D possibly matching TRBD1 (6 bases). Germline V gives CDR1 LNHNV, CDR2 YYDKDF (reference sequence). The CDR3 runs to 15 residues. V was trimmed by 5 bases and J by 5 bases, leaving 16 bases between them. The CDR3 protein is CATSPSGTQNNEQFF. The CDR3 DNA reads as TGTGCCACCAGCCCCTCGGGGACACAAAACAATGAGCAGTTCTTC.

This clonotype was picked up a small number of times. The J gene is TRBJ2-1, the V gene TRBV7-3; 11 nucleotides align to TRBD1. V lost 5 bases to trimming and J lost 5 bases; unmatched junction nucleotides: 8. Germline V gives CDR1 SGHTA, CDR2 FQGTGA. The CDR3 extends over 16 amino acids. The CDR3 nucleotides read TGTGCCAGCAGCCCCGGGGGGACAGGGGGACACAATGAGCAGTTCTTC. This sequence encodes CASSPGGTGGHNEQFF.

This clonotype has ten or more counts. V usage is TRBV12-3 or TRBV12-4 and J usage is TRBJ2-7; D is perhaps TRBD1 (6 bases). V was clipped by 6 bases and J by 3 bases, with 12 bases between them. The CDR3 length is 13 residues. The CDR3 DNA follows: TGTGCCAGCAGCTCCCTGACAGGCTACGAGCAGTACTTC. It codes for CASSSLTGYEQYF.

This clonotype showed up many times. The chain joins TRBV5-6 to TRBJ2-1, with 7 positions matching TRBD1. J gave up 1 base and V 6 bases, and 10 bases lay outside the gene matches. Germline V CDR1 and CDR2: SGHDT, YYEEEE. The CDR3 contains 16 residues. The CDR3 loop reads CASKGQVPKSYNEQFF. CDR3 nucleotides: TGTGCCAGCAAAGGACAGGTTCCGAAATCCTACAATGAGCAGTTCTTC.